A single T cell receptor beta chain is shown here with its context. Antigen specificity is unknown. In the PCR, 60 Vbeta and 13 Jbeta primers were used. Repertoires were generated with immunoSEQ multiplex PCR, while TCRdb's copy carries only in-frame clones and drops some. The sample holds about 160,000 clones, more than 80% seen once. These data are taken from a study of cytomegalovirus exposure and HLA in healthy donors. Study-wide results and caveats: Accurate prediction of most subjects' HLA-A and HLA-B alleles from TCR beta sequences was reported. As a later analysis showed, a missense DCLRE1C variant was linked to trimming of TCR beta V- and J-genes.

V was trimmed by 6 bases and J by 4 bases, leaving 15 bases between them. The CDR3 extends over 14 amino acids. Germline CDR1 SGHTA, CDR2 FQGNSA. Specimen: PBMCs. The source is a woman in her twenties or thirties in good health and CMV-seropositive. The chain uses TRBV7-2 and TRBJ1-2; D is possibly TRBD1 (5 bases). The CDR3 bases are TGTGCCAGCAGACAGGAGCTGCTAACCTATGGCTACACCTTC. Its protein product is CASRQELLTYGYTF. The entire variable domain, with the rest obtained from reference TRBV7-2 and TRBJ1-2, is as follows: GAGVSQSPSNKVTEKGKDVELRCDPISGHTALYWYRQSLGQGLEFLIYFQGNSAPDKSGLPSDRFSAERTGGSVSTLTIQRTQQEDSAVYLCASRQELLTYGYTFGSGTRLTVV.